This T cell receptor (beta chain) was sequenced during a study of human T cells and chemical hapten exposure. On this clonotype itself: What it binds is unknown.

TCRdb ran MiXCR on the RACE reads and lists one entry per CDR3 protein. The table records about 360,000 distinct CDR3 sequences, 6% to 8.5% of them present only once. Findings and caveats of the study: Against controls, expanded TCRs gave rise to significantly more large CDR3 similarity clusters. TCRs exceeding 1 in 1000 frequency stayed unchanged with DPC sensitization.

V was shortened by 5 bases and J by 2 bases, with 18 bases between the two germline ends. From germline, CDR1 is SGHTA and CDR2 FQGNSA. The CDR3 sequence is 16 residues long. Time point of the sample: patch test 1, 2 weeks after DPC sensitization. Documented treatment: therapeutic diphenylcyclopropenone sensitization with weekly scalp DPC. Blood sampling occurred before each patch-test application. Donors were 18 to 70-year-old alopecia patients suitable for DPC. The receptor was derived from a young woman with alopecia areata. Some clones in this sample may be carry-over from other donors' samples. V gene TRBV7-2 combines with J gene TRBJ1-2, with unresolved D. Sequenced here: whole blood, sampled in connection with sensitization to the hapten diphenylcyclopropenone (DPC). DNA for the CDR3: TGTGCCAGCAGCCGTCAAAGTTTCGTGAGAAACTATGGCTACACCTTC. It translates to CASSRQSFVRNYGYTF.